Presented here are 26 T cell receptor beta chains from one specimen sequenced in a study of blood T cell repertoires in COVID-19. Sequencing used immunoSEQ multiplex PCR; TCRdb keeps in-frame clones, though not all of them. The sample includes 180,000 or so clones, 80% to 85% seen only once; the top ten take approximately 15%. The sample was peripheral blood. The receptor set was obtained from a woman in her seventies with COVID-19, enrolled during active disease.

This chain connects TRBV24-1 to TRBJ2-1; 7 bases agree with TRBD1. CDR3 length equals 14 residues. Germline CDR1 and CDR2: KGHDR and SFDVKD. Germline trimming cut 6 bases from V and 3 bases from J; bases unmatched to any gene: 4. In nucleotides, the CDR3 is TGTGCCACCAGTCGGACAGGTAGCTACAATGAGCAGTTCTTC. Protein sequence: CATSRTGSYNEQFF.

The gene calls are TRBV30 and TRBJ1-2; 8 positions match TRBD1. The V gene end was trimmed by 0 bases and the J gene end by 9 bases; junction bases not matched to a gene: 9. This CDR3 is 14 amino acids long. Per germline, CDR1 GTSNPN and CDR2 SVGIG (reference sequence). The CDR3 sequence is CAWSVWRQGASYTF. CDR3 in DNA: TGTGCCTGGAGTGTATGGAGGCAGGGGGCAAGCTACACCTTC.

V and J are TRBV5-8 and TRBJ2-1; D uncertain. The CDR3 runs to 16 residues. The V gene lost 3 bases and the J gene lost 5 bases, with 18 bases spanning the gap. Germline V gene data show CDR1 as SGHTS and CDR2 as YDEGEE. The CDR3 region is CASSSRRTRVDNEQFF. CDR3 coding DNA: TGTGCCAGCAGCTCCCGACGAACCCGGGTGGACAATGAGCAGTTCTTC.

The chain is built from TRBV5-1 and TRBJ2-7; possible D gene TRBD1, 6 bases. The germline V gene has CDR1 SGHRS and CDR2 YFSETQ. The CDR3 length is 13 residues. The V end lost 0 bases, the J end lost 6 bases, and 10 bases lay between the germline ends. Here the CDR3 reads CASSLDRVGEQYV. CDR3 nucleotides: TGCGCCAGCAGCTTGGACAGGGTCGGCGAGCAGTACGTC.

The chain couples TRBV2 to TRBJ1-3; D gene ambiguous. V was clipped by 0 bases and J by 6 bases, with 3 bases between them. The V gene's germline CDR1 is SNHLY and CDR2 FYNNEI. This CDR3 has 12 amino acids. The CDR3 loop reads CASSEAQNTIYF. The CDR3 nucleotides read TGTGCCAGCAGTGAAGCACAAAACACCATATATTTT.

CDR3 nucleotides: TGTGCCTGGAGTGAGCGAGCCGGGGAGCAGTACGTC. Its translation is CAWSERAGEQYV. The chain links TRBV30 to TRBJ2-7, with no clear D. CDR1 is GTSNPN, CDR2 SVGIG, per germline (reference sequence). V was trimmed by 1 base and J by 7 bases, leaving 11 bases between them. This CDR3 is built from 12 residues.

V usage is TRBV10-3 and J usage is TRBJ1-2, with TRBD1 matching 12 bases. CDR3 length: 16 amino acids. Trimming at V came to 4 bases and at J to 7 bases, leaving 10 bases not matched to a gene. Germline V gene lookup returns CDR1 ENHRY and CDR2 SYGVKD. CDR3 in DNA: TGTGCCATCAGTGGTGCTTCGGGACAGGGGGCCGGTGGCTACACCTTC. Translated: CAISGASGQGAGGYTF.

This chain connects TRBV30 to TRBJ1-2; no clear D. Germline CDR1 is GTSNPN and CDR2 is SVGIG (reference sequence). The CDR3 has 12 amino acids. Trimming pared 5 bases from V and 2 bases from J, leaving 9 bases between. The CDR3 is CAWQVQNYGYTF. The CDR3 DNA follows: TGTGCCTGGCAAGTACAGAACTATGGCTACACCTTC.

The chain uses TRBV12-3 or TRBV12-4 and TRBJ2-3, with D hard to call. This CDR3 region has 12 residues. Trimming pared 6 bases from V and 6 bases from J, leaving 10 bases between. CDR3 sequence reads: CASSFTTDTQYF. In DNA, the CDR3 is TGTGCCAGCAGCTTCACAACGGATACGCAGTATTTT.

V and J are TRBV6-1 and TRBJ2-7; 8 bases are shared with TRBD1. Looked up from germline, CDR1 is MNHNS and CDR2 is SASEGT. The CDR3 contains 14 residues. V shed 0 bases and J 9 bases; nucleotides not matched to a gene: 7. CDR3 loop: CASSEARTGLRQYF. The CDR3 bases are TGTGCCAGCAGTGAAGCGAGGACAGGGTTAAGGCAGTACTTC.

V is TRBV28 and J is TRBJ2-5; tentatively, D is TRBD1 (6 bases). The V and J ends lost 10 bases and 5 bases respectively, with 14 bases between them. Germline V lookup: CDR1 MDHEN, CDR2 SYDVKM. The CDR3 sequence is 12 residues long. As DNA, the CDR3 is TGTGCCACCACCACAGGGATTGAGACCCAGTACTTC. This sequence encodes CATTTGIETQYF.

V is TRBV27 and J is TRBJ2-5; 7 bases align to TRBD2. V was pared by 0 bases and J by 1 base, with 14 bases of the junction left unmatched. There are 19 residues in the CDR3. Germline V lookup: CDR1 MNHEY, CDR2 SMNVEV (reference sequence). This chain's CDR3 is CASSLSTASGGEPQETQYF. The DNA for the CDR3 is TGTGCCAGCAGTTTATCGACGGCTAGCGGTGGGGAGCCCCAAGAGACCCAGTACTTC.

The chain has TRBV5-1 and TRBJ2-1; 8 nucleotides align to TRBD1. The J segment lost 9 bases and the V segment lost 0 bases, leaving 8 bases of the junction unmatched. The CDR3 totals 15 residues. CDR1 and CDR2 (germline): SGHRS, YFSETQ. The CDR3: CASSLAGGSYIEQFF. CDR3 in DNA: TGCGCCAGCAGCTTGGCAGGGGGCTCTTATATTGAGCAGTTCTTC.

The J gene is TRBJ1-2, the V gene TRBV29-1, with 7 bases that match TRBD1. Unmatched junction bases numbered 4, after V lost 6 bases and J lost 0 bases. The V gene's germline CDR1 is SQVTM and CDR2 ANQGSEA. This CDR3 spans 13 amino acids. The CDR3 nucleotides are TGCAGCGTAAACAGGGGAACTAACTATGGCTACACCTTC. Protein sequence: CSVNRGTNYGYTF. The variable domain in full, with the rest retrieved from reference TRBV29-1 and TRBJ1-2, is SAVISQKPSRDICQRGTSLTIQCQVDSQVTMMFWYRQQPGQSLTLIATANQGSEATYESGFVIDKFPISRPNLTFSTLTVSNMSPEDSSIYLCSVNRGTNYGYTFGSGTRLTVV.

This clone was seen just once. The V and J genes are TRBV28 and TRBJ2-7; weak D call: TRBD1 (6 bases). Trimming left V 6 bases short and J 3 bases short, with 15 bases between. The CDR3 has 14 amino acids. The germline V gene encodes CDR1 MDHEN and CDR2 SYDVKM. Written as DNA, the CDR3 is TGTGCCAGCAGGGAACAGGGAATTCTCTACGAGCAGTACTTC. It encodes CASREQGILYEQYF.

The chain employs TRBV28 and TRBJ1-2; maybe TRBD1 (5 bases). The CDR3 sequence is 13 residues long. Per the germline V gene, CDR1 is MDHEN and CDR2 is SYDVKM. V gave up 8 bases and J gave up 4 bases, with 14 bases separating them. In nucleotides, the CDR3 is TGTGCCAGCCGCAGACAGTCCAGCTATGGCTACACCTTC. It is translated as CASRRQSSYGYTF.

The chain links TRBV3-1 (or the pseudogene TRBV3-2) to TRBJ1-1; D gene ambiguous. The CDR3 has 12 amino acids. From germline, CDR1 is LGHDT and CDR2 YNNKEL (reference sequence). This CDR3 reads CETRRKNTEAFF. The CDR3 DNA is TGTGAAACTAGGCGGAAGAACACTGAAGCTTTCTTT.

The CDR3 loop is CASSSGDSYEQYF. The CDR3, as DNA: TGCGCCAGCAGTTCGGGGGATTCCTACGAGCAGTACTTC. The chain links TRBV4-1 to TRBJ2-7; TRBD2 is a possible D gene (6 bases). The CDR3 is 13 amino acids. V dropped 6 bases and J dropped 1 base, with 10 bases sitting between them. CDR1 MGHRA and CDR2 YSYEKL come from the germline V gene.

The chain joins TRBV29-1 to TRBJ2-7; no clear D gene. There are 12 residues in the CDR3. Deletions cut 1 base from V and 1 base from J, with 5 bases between. Germline CDR1 is SQVTM and CDR2 is ANQGSEA. The DNA of the CDR3 is TGCAGCGTTGAAGGCCAGTCCTACGAGCAGTACTTC. Protein: CSVEGQSYEQYF.

V usage is TRBV19 and J usage is TRBJ1-5, with 10 bases matching TRBD1. Per the germline V gene, CDR1 is LNHDA and CDR2 is SQIVND (reference sequence). Trimming took 7 bases from V and 3 from J; bases not matched to a gene: 9. This CDR3 comprises 16 residues. Written as DNA, the CDR3 is TGTGCCAGTACCCCCCTAGGGACAGGGGACAATCAGCCCCAGCATTTT. It is translated as CASTPLGTGDNQPQHF.

The chain is built from TRBV6-5 and TRBJ2-7; TRBD2 agrees at 7 bases. CDR1 and CDR2 from the germline V gene are MNHEY and SVGAGI. The ends lost 6 bases at V and 0 bases at J; junction bases unmatched: 8. This CDR3 is built from 15 residues. CDR3 bases: TGTGCCAGCAGGCGTCTAGCGGAAGCCTCCTACGAGCAGTACTTC. Its translation: CASRRLAEASYEQYF.

The chain is built from TRBV10-3 and TRBJ1-2; 9 nucleotides match TRBD1. The V and J ends lost 6 bases and 2 bases, in that order; junction bases with no gene match: 4. The CDR3 is made up of 14 amino acids. The V gene's germline CDR1 is ENHRY and CDR2 SYGVKD. The CDR3 region is CAIRSTGGNYGYTF. CDR3 nucleotides: TGTGCCATCAGATCTACAGGGGGCAACTATGGCTACACCTTC.

The rearrangement uses TRBV9 and TRBJ2-3, with 8 bases identical to TRBD1. V lost 1 base to trimming and J lost 1 base; unmatched junction nucleotides: 2. Looked up from germline, CDR1 is SGDLS and CDR2 is YYNGEE. The CDR3 runs to 15 residues. In DNA form, the CDR3 reads TGTGCCAGCAGCGTACCAGGGGGCGGCACAGATACGCAGTATTTT. It specifies CASSVPGGGTDTQYF.

The chain has TRBV7-9 and TRBJ1-1; D may be TRBD1 (6 bases). This CDR3 spans 14 amino acids. The germline V gene encodes CDR1 SEHNR and CDR2 FQNEAQ (reference sequence). V dropped 6 bases and J dropped 1 base, with 12 bases sitting between them. DNA for the CDR3: TGTGCCAGCAGTTTGGGGGCCCCGAACACTGAAGCTTTCTTT. This translates into CASSLGAPNTEAFF.

Concerning this clone itself: Other DNA sequences from this sample encode an identical CDR3 as well. V usage is TRBV6-5 and J usage is TRBJ1-1, with D unresolved. CDR1 and CDR2 (germline): MNHEY, SVGAGI. The CDR3 spans 14 residues. V was cut by 0 bases and J by 1 base, with 6 bases left in between. CDR3 residues: CASSYSRGNTEAFF. The CDR3 DNA reads as TGTGCCAGCAGTTACTCCCGGGGGAACACTGAAGCTTTCTTT.

The chain recombines TRBV11-2 with TRBJ2-5; TRBD2 agrees at 7 bases. Trimming cost V 4 bases and J 2 bases; bases outside gene matches: 7. Germline CDR1 is SGHAT and CDR2 is FQNNGV. This CDR3 is 15 amino acids long. CDR3 loop: CASSSYRGVQETQYF. The CDR3 region has the DNA TGTGCCAGCAGCTCGTACCGGGGGGTGCAAGAGACCCAGTACTTC. Looking up the rest from reference TRBV11-2 and TRBJ2-5 gives the full variable domain: EAGVAQSPRYKIIEKRQSVAFWCNPISGHATLYWYQQILGQGPKLLIQFQNNGVVDDSQLPKDRFSAERLKGVDSTLKIQPAKLEDSAVYLCASSSYRGVQETQYFGPGTRLLVL.